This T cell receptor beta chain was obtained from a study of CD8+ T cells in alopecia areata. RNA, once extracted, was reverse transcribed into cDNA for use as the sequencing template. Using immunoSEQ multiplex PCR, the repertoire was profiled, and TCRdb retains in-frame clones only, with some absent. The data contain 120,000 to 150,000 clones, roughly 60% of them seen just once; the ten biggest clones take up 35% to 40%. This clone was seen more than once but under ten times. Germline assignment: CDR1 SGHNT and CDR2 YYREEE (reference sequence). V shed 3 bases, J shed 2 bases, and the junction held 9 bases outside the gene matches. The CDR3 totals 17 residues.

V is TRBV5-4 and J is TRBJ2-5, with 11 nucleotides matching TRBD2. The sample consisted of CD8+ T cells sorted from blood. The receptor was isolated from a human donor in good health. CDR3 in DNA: TGTGCCAGCAGCTGTGGCGGGACTAGCGGCTTACAAGAGACCCAGTACTTC. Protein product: CASSCGGTSGLQETQYF.